These 27 T cell receptor beta chains were sequenced from one sample in a study of radiotherapy plus CTLA-4 blockade in lung cancer. Sequencing used immunoSEQ multiplex PCR; TCRdb keeps in-frame clones, though not all of them. The table lists tens of thousands of clones, more than 70% of them singletons, with 23% in the top ten. Sequencing was performed on peripheral blood, taken from a patient treated with radiotherapy plus ipilimumab. These receptors came from a human donor with non-small cell lung cancer that progressed on radiotherapy plus ipilimumab.

J is TRBJ1-5 and V is TRBV9, with unresolved D. This CDR3 region has 14 residues. Trimming took off 0 bases at V and 2 bases at J, with 6 bases between the two ends. Germline assignment: CDR1 SGDLS and CDR2 YYNGEE. This CDR3 reads CASSVDAGNQPQHF. CDR3 sequence (DNA): TGTGCCAGCAGCGTAGATGCAGGCAATCAGCCCCAGCATTTT.

Here the CDR3 reads CASSLGQKGNTQYF. CDR3 nucleotide sequence: TGTGCCAGCAGCTTAGGACAGAAGGGTAATACGCAGTATTTT. The chain uses TRBV7-2 and TRBJ2-3, with a possible D match to TRBD1 (5 bases). Trimming stripped 1 base from V and 7 bases from J, with 12 bases between. The CDR3 is made up of 14 amino acids. Germline V gives CDR1 SGHTA, CDR2 FQGNSA.

The chain carries TRBV7-2 and TRBJ2-6, with 7 positions matching TRBD1. Germline V CDR1 and CDR2: SGHTA, FQGNSA. V trimming: 5 bases; J trimming: 2 bases; junction bases outside the gene matches: 12. The CDR3 length is 18 residues. In nucleotides, the CDR3 is TGTGCCAGCAGCACCGGGACAGTCGTAACTGCTGGGGCCAACGTCCTGACTTTC. This encodes CASSTGTVVTAGANVLTF. Filled out from reference TRBV7-2 and TRBJ2-6, the complete variable domain reads GAGVSQSPSNKVTEKGKDVELRCDPISGHTALYWYRQSLGQGLEFLIYFQGNSAPDKSGLPSDRFSAERTGGSVSTLTIQRTQQEDSAVYLCASSTGTVVTAGANVLTFGAGSRLTVL.

Only one count was recorded for this clone. V is TRBV19 and J is TRBJ1-1, with D maybe TRBD1 (5 bases). Trimming cost V 8 bases and J 1 base, with 8 bases left between them. The CDR3 is 12 amino acids. The V gene's germline CDR1 is LNHDA and CDR2 SQIVND (reference sequence). The CDR3 DNA follows: TGTGCCAGTGGGACTGGGAACACTGAAGCTTTCTTT. As protein: CASGTGNTEAFF.

The chain employs TRBV9 and TRBJ2-3, with 10 positions matching TRBD2. Germline V gives CDR1 SGDLS, CDR2 YYNGEE. After removal of 0 bases from V and 2 bases from J, the junction contained 3 bases not matched to a gene. The CDR3 contains 16 residues. This CDR3 reads CASSVGLAGYTDTQYF. CDR3 DNA sequence: TGTGCCAGCAGCGTAGGACTAGCGGGTTACACAGATACGCAGTATTTT.

The sample holds one count of this clone. The V and J genes are TRBV7-9 and TRBJ2-7; no reliable D call. This CDR3 contains 14 residues. CDR1 SEHNR and CDR2 FQNEAQ come from the germline V gene (reference sequence). The ends were cut back, 3 bases at V and 6 bases at J, with 15 bases in the middle. The CDR3: CASSFSGQAPEQYF. DNA of the CDR3: TGTGCCAGCAGCTTTTCTGGGCAGGCTCCCGAGCAGTACTTC.

The CDR3 sequence: CASSPGTGGGTEAFF. The CDR3 DNA sequence: TGTGCCAGCAGTCCTGGGACAGGGGGGGGCACTGAAGCTTTCTTT. V gene TRBV27 combines with J gene TRBJ1-1; 11 bases align to TRBD1. The CDR3 is 15 residues long. Per germline, CDR1 MNHEY and CDR2 SMNVEV (reference sequence). V lost 5 bases and J lost 4; bases outside the gene matches: 6.

This clone was counted between two and nine times. The chain combines TRBV2 with TRBJ1-5; D is possibly TRBD1 (6 bases). The germline V and J ends were trimmed by 3 bases and 3 bases, with 9 bases remaining between them. The CDR3 runs 14 residues. Germline loops: CDR1 SNHLY, CDR2 FYNNEI. The CDR3 sequence is CASSEQGPNQPQHF. Here the CDR3 DNA reads TGTGCCAGCAGTGAGCAGGGGCCCAATCAGCCCCAGCATTTT.

J is TRBJ2-2 and V is TRBV29-1; 8 bases are a match to TRBD2. The CDR3 length is 14 residues. Per the germline V gene, CDR1 is SQVTM and CDR2 is ANQGSEA. J gave up 6 bases and V 3 bases, and 6 bases lay outside the gene matches. The CDR3 nucleotides are TGCAGCGTTGATTCCGGGGGGGTTGCCGGGGAGCTGTTTTTT. Its protein product is CSVDSGGVAGELFF.

The V gene is TRBV5-1, the J gene TRBJ1-1, with D unresolved. V was clipped by 2 bases and J by 1 base, with 9 bases between them. Per germline, CDR1 SGHRS and CDR2 YFSETQ. This CDR3 region has 14 residues. The CDR3 nucleotides are TGCGCCAGCAGCTTCGAGCAGCGGAACACTGAAGCTTTCTTT. Translating gives CASSFEQRNTEAFF.

J is TRBJ2-5 and V is TRBV5-4, with TRBD1 as a possible D gene (6 bases). V lost 9 bases and J 4 bases, leaving 16 bases between the germline ends. Germline V CDR1 and CDR2: SGHNT, YYREEE (reference sequence). This CDR3 region has 13 residues. The chain's CDR3 is CAIQLGARETQYF. CDR3 in DNA: TGTGCCATCCAATTGGGGGCCAGAGAGACCCAGTACTTC.

The rearrangement uses TRBV25-1 and TRBJ2-1, with TRBD1 matching over 7 bases. V lost 8 bases to trimming and J lost 15 bases; unmatched junction nucleotides: 10. This CDR3 region has 11 residues. Germline assignment: CDR1 MGHDK and CDR2 SYGVNS. For the CDR3, the DNA is TGTGCCAGCGGCCGACAGGGCAACTGGTTCTTC. This sequence encodes CASGRQGNWFF.

This clone is a singleton in its sample. The rearrangement uses TRBV5-1 and TRBJ2-5; 8 bases are shared with TRBD2. This CDR3 region has 17 residues. J gave up 2 bases and V 4 bases, and 13 bases lay outside the gene matches. In germline, CDR1 is SGHRS, CDR2 YFSETQ. This CDR3 is CASSPGGLGGQQETQYF. The CDR3 bases are TGCGCCAGCAGCCCCGGGGGACTAGGGGGACAACAAGAGACCCAGTACTTC. Looking up the rest from reference TRBV5-1 and TRBJ2-5 gives the full variable domain: KAGVTQTPRYLIKTRGQQVTLSCSPISGHRSVSWYQQTPGQGLQFLFEYFSETQRNKGNFPGRFSGRQFSNSRSEMNVSTLELGDSALYLCASSPGGLGGQQETQYFGPGTRLLVL.

The V gene is TRBV7-6, the J gene TRBJ1-3, with 8 bases fitting TRBD1. Germline trimming cut 5 bases from V and 0 bases from J; bases unmatched to any gene: 6. CDR3 length equals 16 residues. In germline, CDR1 is SGHVS, CDR2 FNYEAQ. Here the CDR3 reads CASSQGQAYSGNTIYF. CDR3 bases: TGTGCCAGCAGCCAGGGACAGGCCTACTCTGGAAACACCATATATTTT. Combining the CDR3 with reference TRBV7-6 and TRBJ1-3 gives the whole variable domain GAGVSQSPRYKVTKRGQDVALRCDPISGHVSLYWYRQALGQGPEFLTYFNYEAQQDKSGLPNDRFSAERPEGSISTLTIQRTEQRDSAMYRCASSQGQAYSGNTIYFGEGSWLTVV.

The chain employs TRBV11-2 and TRBJ1-2; 9 positions agree with TRBD1. This CDR3 has 15 residues. Trimming cost V 4 bases and J 8 bases; bases outside gene matches: 11. Germline V CDR1 and CDR2: SGHAT, FQNNGV. CDR3: CASSSPEQGARGYTF. CDR3 sequence (DNA): TGTGCCAGCAGCTCGCCGGAACAGGGGGCGAGAGGCTACACCTTC. Based on the CDR3 plus reference TRBV11-2 and TRBJ1-2, the full variable domain is EAGVAQSPRYKIIEKRQSVAFWCNPISGHATLYWYQQILGQGPKLLIQFQNNGVVDDSQLPKDRFSAERLKGVDSTLKIQPAKLEDSAVYLCASSSPEQGARGYTFGSGTRLTVV.

The CDR3 is CASSTGMLYEQYF. The CDR3 DNA sequence: TGTGCCAGCAGTACCGGGATGCTCTACGAGCAGTACTTC. This chain connects TRBV28 to TRBJ2-7, with D perhaps matching TRBD2 (5 bases). Germline CDR1 is MDHEN and CDR2 is SYDVKM. V was trimmed by 5 bases and J by 3 bases, leaving 11 bases between them. This CDR3 is 13 amino acids long.

This chain uses TRBV2 with TRBJ1-4, with D maybe TRBD1 (6 bases). Between the trimmed V and J ends, which lost 9 bases and 8 bases, there was a span of 16 bases. The CDR3 totals 13 residues. Germline CDR1 SNHLY, CDR2 FYNNEI. The CDR3 here is CASQQGPNEKLFF. CDR3 nucleotide sequence: TGTGCCAGTCAACAGGGCCCCAACGAAAAACTGTTTTTT.

J is TRBJ2-7 and V is TRBV6-1; 9 bases match TRBD1. The CDR3 consists of 15 residues. The ends lost 6 bases at V and 3 bases at J; junction bases unmatched: 9. Per germline, CDR1 MNHNS and CDR2 SASEGT. This CDR3 reads CASRETRDRVYEQYF. CDR3 coding DNA: TGTGCCAGCAGGGAGACCCGGGACAGGGTCTACGAGCAGTACTTC.

The chain couples TRBV7-2 to TRBJ1-2; TRBD1 is a possible D gene (5 bases). The germline V gene encodes CDR1 SGHTA and CDR2 FQGNSA. V lost 0 bases, J lost 8 bases, and 19 bases lay in between. This CDR3 contains 16 residues. The CDR3 here is CASSLATPGTRNGYTF. As DNA, the CDR3 is TGTGCCAGCAGCTTAGCGACCCCCGGGACTAGAAACGGCTACACCTTC.

The V call is TRBV27, the J call TRBJ1-2; TRBD1 agrees at 11 bases. J gave up 4 bases and V 5 bases, and 6 bases lay outside the gene matches. Germline CDR1 is MNHEY and CDR2 is SMNVEV (reference sequence). The CDR3 runs 15 residues. CDR3 nucleotide sequence: TGTGCCAGCAGTCATGGACAGGGGGCTGGCTATGGCTACACCTTC. Amino acids: CASSHGQGAGYGYTF.

The chain couples TRBV5-4 to TRBJ2-3; D perhaps matches TRBD2 (7 bases). This CDR3 spans 15 amino acids. The germline CDR1 and CDR2 sequences are SGHNT and YYREEE (reference sequence). Trimming cost V 1 base and J 1 base, with 10 bases left between them. The CDR3 reads CASSLRGGGTDTQYF. CDR3 bases: TGTGCCAGCAGCTTGAGGGGGGGCGGCACAGATACGCAGTATTTT. The full variable domain, completed using reference TRBV5-4 and TRBJ2-3, is ETGVTQSPTHLIKTRGQQVTLRCSSQSGHNTVSWYQQALGQGPQFIFQYYREEENGRGNFPPRFSGLQFPNYSSELNVNALELDDSALYLCASSLRGGGTDTQYFGPGTRLTVL.

The rearrangement uses TRBV5-1 and TRBJ2-7, with 9 bases matching TRBD2. CDR3 length: 15 amino acids. Germline V gene sequence: CDR1 SGHRS, CDR2 YFSETQ. The ends lost 0 bases at V and 0 bases at J; junction bases unmatched: 1. The CDR3 DNA follows: TGCGCCAGCAGCTTGGCTAGCGGGGCCTCCTACGAGCAGTACTTC. Translated, it gives CASSLASGASYEQYF.

The chain recombines TRBV6-6 with TRBJ1-1; 9 bases agree with TRBD1. CDR1 is MNHNY, CDR2 SVGAGI, per germline (reference sequence). The CDR3 extends over 14 amino acids. Trimming at V came to 5 bases and at J to 1 base, leaving 2 bases not matched to a gene. This CDR3 is CASSRQGGNTEAFF. CDR3 coding DNA: TGTGCCAGCAGTAGACAGGGGGGGAACACTGAAGCTTTCTTT.

The chain links TRBV7-8 to TRBJ2-3; 8 bases match TRBD1. The germline CDR1 and CDR2 sequences are SGHVS and FQNEAQ. J was trimmed by 4 bases and V by 3 bases; bases with no gene match: 9. This CDR3 has 16 residues. CDR3 DNA: TGTGCCAGCAGCTTCAGGGGGCTAGGAATCGCAGATACGCAGTATTTT. It is translated as CASSFRGLGIADTQYF.

This sequence joins TRBV2 and TRBJ2-2; a weak D match, TRBD2 (5 bases). Trimming stripped 9 bases from V and 4 bases from J, with 15 bases between. Germline V CDR1 and CDR2: SNHLY, FYNNEI. CDR3 size: 14 residues. This CDR3 is CARGGKVGTGELFF. The CDR3 nucleotides are TGTGCCAGAGGAGGCAAGGTGGGCACCGGGGAGCTGTTTTTT. Looking up the rest from reference TRBV2 and TRBJ2-2 gives the full variable domain: EPEVTQTPSHQVTQMGQEVILRCVPISNHLYFYWYRQILGQKVEFLVSFYNNEISEKSEIFDDQFSVERPDGSNFTLKIRSTKLEDSAMYFCARGGKVGTGELFFGEGSRLTVL.

The rearrangement joins TRBV20-1 to TRBJ1-1; D is undetermined. Trimming pared 5 bases from V and 8 bases from J, leaving 9 bases between. Germline values: CDR1 DFQATT, CDR2 SNEGSKA (reference sequence). The CDR3 consists of 10 residues. Here the CDR3 reads CSAVHAEAFF. The CDR3 region has the DNA TGCAGTGCTGTACATGCCGAAGCTTTCTTT.

V is TRBV5-6 and J is TRBJ1-3, with 7 positions matching TRBD1. Germline V gene data show CDR1 as SGHDT and CDR2 as YYEEEE. The V gene end was trimmed by 2 bases and the J gene end by 3 bases; junction bases not matched to a gene: 5. The CDR3 has 15 amino acids. CDR3 region: CASSFQGVIGNTIYF. In DNA form, the CDR3 reads TGTGCCAGCAGCTTCCAGGGGGTTATTGGAAACACCATATATTTT.